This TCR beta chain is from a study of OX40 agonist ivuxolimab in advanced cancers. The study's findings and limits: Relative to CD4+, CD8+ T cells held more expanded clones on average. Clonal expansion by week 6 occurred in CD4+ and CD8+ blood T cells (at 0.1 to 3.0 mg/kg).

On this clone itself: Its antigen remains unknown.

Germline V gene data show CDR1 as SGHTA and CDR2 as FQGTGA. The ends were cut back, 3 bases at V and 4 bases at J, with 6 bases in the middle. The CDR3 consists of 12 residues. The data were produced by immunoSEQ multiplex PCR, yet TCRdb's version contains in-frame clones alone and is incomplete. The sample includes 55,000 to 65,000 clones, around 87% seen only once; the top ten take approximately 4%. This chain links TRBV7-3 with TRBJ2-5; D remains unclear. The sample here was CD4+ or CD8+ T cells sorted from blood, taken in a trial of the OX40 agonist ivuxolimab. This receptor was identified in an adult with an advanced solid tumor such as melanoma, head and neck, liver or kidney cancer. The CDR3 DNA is TGTGCCAGCAGCTTTCCAGGAGAGACCCAGTACTTC. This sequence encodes CASSFPGETQYF.